The 16 T cell receptor beta chains below all came from one sample that was sequenced in a study of PD-1 blockade in mismatch repair-deficient tumors. Libraries were prepared by immunoSEQ multiplex PCR; TCRdb keeps only in-frame clonotypes and omits some of them. Of 45,000 to 55,000 clones listed, roughly 80% are singletons. Material: peripheral blood, obtained roughly 20 weeks after starting pembrolizumab. The receptors here all came from an adult with mismatch repair-deficient cancer.

This clone was counted only a few times. This chain connects TRBV27 to TRBJ1-1; D is ambiguous. The length of the CDR3 is 13 residues. Germline CDR1 MNHEY, CDR2 SMNVEV (reference sequence). V gave up 5 bases and J gave up 7 bases, with 14 bases separating them. The CDR3 sequence is CASSTPRTGEAFF. The CDR3 region has the DNA TGTGCCAGCAGTACCCCTCGGACGGGTGAAGCTTTCTTT.

This chain connects TRBV27 to TRBJ1-2; D might be TRBD1 (6 bases). Trimming took off 6 bases at V and 1 base at J, with 15 bases between the two ends. Germline V gene lookup returns CDR1 MNHEY and CDR2 SMNVEV (reference sequence). The CDR3 loop spans 15 amino acids. The CDR3 sequence is CASRPGHNYNYGYTF. For the CDR3, the DNA is TGTGCCAGCAGACCGGGACACAATTATAACTATGGCTACACCTTC.

V usage is TRBV6-5 and J usage is TRBJ1-4; D gene ambiguous. The CDR3 runs to 14 residues. The V end was cut by 6 bases, the J end by 2 bases, with 10 bases between. Germline CDR1 reads MNHEY; CDR2 reads SVGAGI. In nucleotides, the CDR3 is TGTGCCAGCAGCTTGGGCGGCACTAATGAAAAACTGTTTTTT. The encoded protein is CASSLGGTNEKLFF.

The V call is TRBV5-1, the J call TRBJ2-3, with 9 bases lining up with TRBD2. CDR1 is SGHRS, CDR2 YFSETQ, per germline. This CDR3 has 18 residues. V dropped 4 bases and J dropped 0; count of bases not matched to a gene: 12. DNA of the CDR3: TGCGCCAGCAGCGGCCTACCTAAGACTAGCGGCAGCACAGATACGCAGTATTTT. Translated, it gives CASSGLPKTSGSTDTQYF.

This clone was picked up a small number of times. The chain joins TRBV10-3 to TRBJ2-7; 9 bases line up with TRBD1. The CDR3 has 13 residues. The germline V gene encodes CDR1 ENHRY and CDR2 SYGVKD. With 10 bases clipped from V and 5 bases from J, the junction kept 9 bases outside the gene matches. The CDR3 coding sequence is TGTGCCACCGTAGGACAGGGGCCCCACGAGCAGTACTTC. Translation gives CATVGQGPHEQYF.

The V call is TRBV5-4, the J call TRBJ2-1; D not resolved. Germline loops: CDR1 SGHNT, CDR2 YYREEE (reference sequence). V was clipped by 0 bases and J by 5 bases, with 9 bases between them. This CDR3 spans 14 amino acids. The CDR3 nucleotides read TGTGCCAGCAGCTTGGAAGGTATTAACAATGAGCAGTTCTTC. Translating it yields CASSLEGINNEQFF. The whole variable domain, remainder taken from reference TRBV5-4 and TRBJ2-1, is ETGVTQSPTHLIKTRGQQVTLRCSSQSGHNTVSWYQQALGQGPQFIFQYYREEENGRGNFPPRFSGLQFPNYSSELNVNALELDDSALYLCASSLEGINNEQFFGPGTRLTVL.

The chain uses TRBV10-3 and TRBJ2-2, with 11 bases identical to TRBD1. Per the germline V gene, CDR1 is ENHRY and CDR2 is SYGVKD. CDR3 length: 14 residues. V lost 6 bases and J lost 4; bases outside the gene matches: 1. The chain's CDR3 is CAIRGTGGTGELFF. The CDR3 nucleotides are TGTGCCATCAGGGGGACAGGGGGCACCGGGGAGCTGTTTTTT.

The CDR3 loop is CASSSRDSIETQYF. In DNA form, the CDR3 reads TGTGCCAGCAGCTCCCGGGACTCAATCGAGACCCAGTACTTC. The chain has TRBV11-3 and TRBJ2-5; D is perhaps TRBD2 (6 bases). This CDR3 comprises 14 residues. Germline CDR1 is SGHNT and CDR2 is YENEEA. Trimming cost V 4 bases and J 5 bases, with 14 bases left between them.

V is TRBV2 and J is TRBJ1-5, with D uncertain. This CDR3 is 13 amino acids long. The V gene lost 5 bases and the J gene lost 5 bases, with 10 bases spanning the gap. The V gene's germline CDR1 is SNHLY and CDR2 FYNNEI. The CDR3 loop is CASSLDRDQPQHF. The CDR3 DNA reads TGTGCCAGCAGTTTGGACCGAGATCAGCCCCAGCATTTT.

The CDR3: CASSPLDRGQFF. CDR3 coding DNA: TGTGCCAGCTCACCTCTGGACAGGGGGCAGTTCTTC. The chain combines TRBV18 with TRBJ2-1, with 9 bases that match TRBD1. V trimming: 3 bases; J trimming: 12 bases; junction bases outside the gene matches: 3. Germline values: CDR1 KGHSH, CDR2 LQKENI. The CDR3 spans 12 residues.

CDR3 DNA sequence: TGTGCCAGCAGTCCTCACAGGGGGGACGGCGAGCAGTACTTC. The encoded protein is CASSPHRGDGEQYF. J is TRBJ2-7 and V is TRBV27; 8 positions agree with TRBD1. Germline V gene lookup returns CDR1 MNHEY and CDR2 SMNVEV (reference sequence). The CDR3 is made up of 14 amino acids. J lost 6 bases, V lost 5 bases, and 9 bases had no gene match.

In this sample, this clone turned up once. CDR3 residues: CASSFAGGPDGELFF. The CDR3 bases are TGTGCCAGCAGCTTCGCGGGAGGGCCGGACGGGGAGCTGTTTTTT. This chain links TRBV5-6 with TRBJ2-2; 9 nucleotides align to TRBD2. Germline V lookup: CDR1 SGHDT, CDR2 YYEEEE. J lost 7 bases, V lost 2 bases, and 6 bases had no gene match. The length of the CDR3 is 15 residues.

A few counts support this clone. The chain couples TRBV5-6 to TRBJ1-1; D is uncertain. Germline V CDR1 and CDR2: SGHDT, YYEEEE. The CDR3 is 12 amino acids. The V gene lost 0 bases and the J gene lost 8 bases, with 8 bases spanning the gap. CDR3 sequence: CASSLGSWEAFF. For the CDR3, the DNA is TGTGCCAGCAGCTTGGGGAGTTGGGAAGCTTTCTTT.

This chain joins TRBV6-1 and TRBJ2-5, with a tentative D call TRBD2 (5 bases). CDR1 is MNHNS, CDR2 SASEGT, per germline. The CDR3 is made up of 15 amino acids. Between the trimmed V and J ends, which lost 5 bases and 3 bases, there was a span of 16 bases. CDR3 coding DNA: TGTGCCAGCAGTCCCTCAGACCCGGGGAAAGAGACCCAGTACTTC. Amino acids: CASSPSDPGKETQYF.

The chain carries TRBV10-1 and TRBJ2-1; the match to TRBD2 covers 9 bases. The V and J ends lost 3 bases and 4 bases, in that order; junction bases with no gene match: 4. This CDR3 region has 15 residues. CDR1 and CDR2 from the germline V gene are WNHNN and SYGVQD (reference sequence). In DNA, the CDR3 is TGCGCCAGCAGTGAATTAGCGGGAGCTTACAATGAGCAGTTCTTC. Its protein product is CASSELAGAYNEQFF.

In this sample, this clone turned up once. This rearrangement joins TRBV5-5 to TRBJ2-3; D is perhaps TRBD2 (5 bases). CDR3 length equals 13 residues. The V gene lost 0 bases and the J gene lost 4 bases, with 6 bases spanning the gap. CDR1 and CDR2 (germline): SGHKS, YYEKEE (reference sequence). The CDR3 sequence: CASSLAGADTQYF. The CDR3 bases are TGTGCCAGCAGCTTGGCCGGGGCAGATACGCAGTATTTT.